The 5 T cell receptor beta chains given below trace back to one sample, sequenced in a study of CD8+CD57+ T cells in acquired aplastic anemia. Profiling of TCR beta VDJ combinations and CDR3 sequences used genomic DNA as template. Using its own MiXCR run on the reads, TCRdb lists one record per CDR3 protein. The sample lists 150,000 to 200,000 distinct CDR3 sequences, approximately 44% seen once, with around 3.2% in the top ten. Patients selected for sequencing had displayed CD8+CD57+ cell expansion by flow cytometry. Sequencing was done on a sample of sorted CD4+, CD8+, or CD8+CD57+ T cells (not recorded which) from PBMCs. Receptors were obtained from a human donor with aplastic anemia.

This clonotype was picked up one time. CDR3 region: CARAGRTGSTYGYTF. The CDR3 nucleotides are TGTGCTAGAGCCGGTAGGACAGGGAGCACCTATGGCTACACCTTC. V usage is TRBV25-1 and J usage is TRBJ1-2; 8 nucleotides align to TRBD1. The length of the CDR3 is 15 residues. The germline V gene encodes CDR1 MGHDK and CDR2 SYGVNS.

This clonotype was seen repeatedly, ten times or more. The chain links TRBV19 to TRBJ1-2, with D uncertain. This CDR3 has 10 residues. V was cut by 8 bases and J by 6 bases, with 7 bases left in between. Germline values: CDR1 LNHDA, CDR2 SQIVND (reference sequence). This CDR3 is CASYADGYTF. CDR3 coding DNA: TGTGCCAGTTACGCAGATGGCTACACCTTC.

The gene calls are TRBV9 and TRBJ2-3, with D unresolved. The CDR3 has 12 amino acids. V gave up 7 bases and J gave up 2 bases, with 8 bases separating them. The V gene's germline CDR1 is SGDLS and CDR2 YYNGEE. The CDR3, as DNA: TGTGCCAGCGGGTCCCTCACAGATACGCAGTATTTT. Protein product: CASGSLTDTQYF.

The V call is TRBV24-1, the J call TRBJ2-2; the match to TRBD1 covers 7 bases. The CDR3 has 15 residues. Germline V gene sequence: CDR1 KGHDR, CDR2 SFDVKD. Trimming removed 5 bases from V and 0 bases from J; junction bases left unmatched: 2. CDR3 sequence (DNA): TGTGCCACCAGTGCCGGGACAGCGAACACCGGGGAGCTGTTTTTT. This encodes CATSAGTANTGELFF.

V is TRBV10-3 and J is TRBJ1-4; 8 bases are shared with TRBD1. The junction had 6 bases not matched to a gene; V was cut back by 6 bases and J by 6 bases. CDR1 is ENHRY and CDR2 is SYGVKD in the germline V gene. This CDR3 contains 14 residues. This chain's CDR3 is CAISAGGVHEKLFF. The CDR3 DNA sequence: TGTGCCATCAGCGCAGGGGGCGTTCATGAAAAACTGTTTTTT.